This entry features one T cell receptor (beta chain) sequence. The antigen remains undetermined. This entry belongs to a study of OX40 agonist ivuxolimab in advanced cancers. The method was immunoSEQ multiplex PCR; TCRdb's version includes in-frame clones alone and lacks a portion of them. The profile shows more than 15,000 clones, around 90% of them singletons. General study points: Both blood CD4+ and CD8+ T cells showed clonal growth by week 6 at 0.1 to 3.0 mg/kg.

This specimen was CD4+ or CD8+ T cells sorted from blood, taken in a trial of the OX40 agonist ivuxolimab. This TCR was recovered from an adult with an advanced solid tumor such as melanoma, head and neck, liver or kidney cancer.

The CDR3 loop is CASSAWTSQETQYF. The CDR3 bases are TGTGCCAGCAGCGCCTGGACTTCTCAAGAGACCCAGTACTTC. The gene calls are TRBV9 and TRBJ2-5, with a weak D call TRBD2 (5 bases). V was shortened by 3 bases and J by 2 bases, with 11 bases between the two germline ends. This CDR3 has 14 amino acids. The germline gives CDR1 SGDLS, CDR2 YYNGEE.